The 10 T cell receptor beta chains listed next were all sequenced from one sample in a study of T cell responses to AZD1222 COVID-19 vaccine. Some clones are missing from TCRdb's copy, which holds only in-frame ones; the method was immunoSEQ multiplex PCR. The sample contains about 54,000 clones, approximately 79% of which appear only once. Sequencing used peripheral blood, obtained on day 0 of AZD1222 vaccination. These receptors were obtained from an adult in good health.

The chain has TRBV28 and TRBJ1-6; 9 bases agree with TRBD1. Germline trimming cut 8 bases from V and 6 bases from J; bases unmatched to any gene: 2. Germline-derived CDR1 and CDR2 are MDHEN and SYDVKM. CDR3 length equals 13 residues. The CDR3 sequence: CASQTGGNSPLHF. The CDR3 DNA sequence: TGTGCCAGCCAGACAGGGGGTAATTCACCCCTCCACTTT.

J is TRBJ2-1 and V is TRBV5-6; D is possibly TRBD1 or TRBD2 (5 bases each). Germline assignment: CDR1 SGHDT and CDR2 YYEEEE. This CDR3 region has 16 residues. The V end lost 0 bases, the J end lost 5 bases, and 15 bases lay between the germline ends. CDR3 DNA sequence: TGTGCCAGCAGCTTGGTAGACTCAATGGGACACAATGAGCAGTTCTTC. Its translation: CASSLVDSMGHNEQFF.

V usage is TRBV5-1 and J usage is TRBJ2-3; a possible D gene is TRBD2 (6 bases). The V and J ends lost 3 bases and 4 bases respectively, with 9 bases between them. This CDR3 comprises 13 residues. Germline V lookup: CDR1 SGHRS, CDR2 YFSETQ. As DNA, the CDR3 is TGCGCCAGCAGCTCCGGGGGATCAGATACGCAGTATTTT. This encodes CASSSGGSDTQYF.

This chain joins TRBV7-9 and TRBJ1-3; the D gene is possibly TRBD1 (5 bases). This CDR3 spans 17 amino acids. The germline V and J ends were trimmed by 5 bases and 3 bases, with 20 bases remaining between them. Germline assignment: CDR1 SEHNR and CDR2 FQNEAQ (reference sequence). The CDR3 reads CASSPFRVGTGGNTIYF. CDR3 coding DNA: TGTGCCAGCAGCCCCTTTAGAGTGGGGACGGGTGGAAACACCATATATTTT.

This sequence joins TRBV30 and TRBJ1-2; 8 nucleotides align to TRBD1. V was clipped by 3 bases and J by 4 bases; unmatched bases: 4. The CDR3 has 13 amino acids. CDR1 and CDR2 (germline): GTSNPN, SVGIG (reference sequence). CDR3 DNA: TGTGCCTGGAGACACGACAGGGGCTATGGCTACACCTTC. Its translation: CAWRHDRGYGYTF.

This sequence joins TRBV6-5 and TRBJ1-1; possible D gene TRBD1, 6 bases. Germline V gene lookup returns CDR1 MNHEY and CDR2 SVGAGI. Trimming cost V 0 bases and J 3 bases, with 11 bases left between them. The CDR3 covers 15 residues. CDR3 in DNA: TGTGCCAGCAGTTACTCGCAGGGGCCCTACACTGAAGCTTTCTTT. The encoded protein is CASSYSQGPYTEAFF.

The chain carries TRBV9 and TRBJ1-2, with D perhaps TRBD1 (6 bases). CDR3 size: 12 residues. Looked up from germline, CDR1 is SGDLS and CDR2 is YYNGEE. V was cut by 4 bases and J by 8 bases, with 12 bases left in between. The CDR3 coding sequence is TGTGCCAGCAGCTTGGACAGCGGCGGCTACACCTTC. Residues: CASSLDSGGYTF.

This chain connects TRBV5-1 to TRBJ2-1, with 9 bases fitting TRBD1. The germline gives CDR1 SGHRS, CDR2 YFSETQ. This CDR3 region has 15 residues. Trimming took 2 bases from V and 9 from J; bases not matched to a gene: 9. DNA of the CDR3: TGCGCCAGCAGCTTACTCAGGACAGGGGCGACTGAGCAGTTCTTC. This sequence encodes CASSLLRTGATEQFF.

The DNA for the CDR3 is TGTGCCAGCAGTGACCTGGGGTGGGAAATGAACACTGAAGCTTTCTTT. Its protein is CASSDLGWEMNTEAFF. The chain links TRBV25-1 to TRBJ1-1; D is unresolved. The CDR3 runs to 16 residues. The germline V gene has CDR1 MGHDK and CDR2 SYGVNS. Trimming removed 3 bases from V and 0 bases from J, with 14 bases in between.

The J gene is TRBJ1-1, the V gene TRBV5-4; TRBD1 is a possible D gene (6 bases). CDR3 size: 13 residues. Trimming shortened V by 0 bases and J by 4 bases, and 7 bases separated the two germline ends. Germline loops: CDR1 SGHNT, CDR2 YYREEE (reference sequence). Here the CDR3 DNA reads TGTGCCAGCAGCTTGGGGGGGGCCACTGAAGCTTTCTTT. Its protein is CASSLGGATEAFF.